What follows are 31 T cell receptor beta chains derived from one specimen sequenced in a study of CD8 T cells in ankylosing spondylitis. TCRdb re-called the 5' RACE reads through MiXCR, storing one row per CDR3 protein. The sample holds some 150,000 distinct CDR3 sequences; 44% are singletons and the top ten take around 15%. Specimen: synovial fluid, either unsorted or a sorted T cell fraction (not recorded which). These receptors all stem from a male donor with ankylosing spondylitis.

This chain joins TRBV10-3 and TRBJ1-3; unclear D gene. Per germline, CDR1 ENHRY and CDR2 SYGVKD. The CDR3 runs to 16 residues. Trimming cost V 4 bases and J 2 bases, with 15 bases left between them. The CDR3 DNA is TGTGCCATCAGTGGAGTCCCCGGGTTGGCTGGAAACACCATATATTTT. Encoded protein: CAISGVPGLAGNTIYF.

The gene calls are TRBV12-3 or TRBV12-4 and TRBJ2-7; 8 nucleotides align to TRBD1. There are 15 residues in the CDR3. V trimming: 6 bases; J trimming: 3 bases; junction bases outside the gene matches: 10. The CDR3 DNA reads as TGTGCCAGCAGCCTTGACAGGGGAGGCTACTACGAGCAGTACTTC. Protein sequence: CASSLDRGGYYEQYF.

This clonotype was found a few times. The chain links TRBV27 to TRBJ2-7; D is unresolved. The CDR3 is 13 residues long. Germline CDR1 MNHEY, CDR2 SMNVEV (reference sequence). V lost 6 bases to trimming and J lost 4 bases, with 13 bases between them. The CDR3 reads CASSRLLGYEQYF. CDR3 sequence (DNA): TGTGCCAGCAGCCGACTGCTCGGTTACGAGCAGTACTTC.

This clonotype has just one count. This chain uses TRBV14 with TRBJ2-2; D is undetermined. This CDR3 comprises 18 residues. CDR1 and CDR2 (germline): SGHDN, FVKESK. Trimming cost V 4 bases and J 0 bases, with 18 bases left between them. CDR3 loop: CASSLAMGEPANTGELFF. Written as DNA, the CDR3 is TGTGCCAGCAGCCTTGCTATGGGCGAGCCAGCGAACACCGGGGAGCTGTTTTTT.

The chain couples TRBV7-2 to TRBJ2-2; 11 positions agree with TRBD1. The V and J ends lost 6 bases and 7 bases, in that order; junction bases with no gene match: 10. This CDR3 is 16 amino acids long. Germline assignment: CDR1 SGHTA and CDR2 FQGNSA. This CDR3 is CASSPFGTGGIGELFF. CDR3 nucleotide sequence: TGTGCCAGCAGTCCCTTCGGGACAGGGGGTATCGGGGAGCTGTTTTTT.

This clonotype was recorded a few times. V is TRBV6-5 and J is TRBJ1-5; TRBD1 is a possible D gene (5 bases). Germline assignment: CDR1 MNHEY and CDR2 SVGAGI. Between the trimmed V and J ends, which lost 2 bases and 5 bases, there was a span of 10 bases. The CDR3 spans 14 residues. The CDR3 region is CASSYGDGDQPQHF. The CDR3 DNA reads TGTGCCAGCAGTTACGGGGACGGAGATCAGCCCCAGCATTTT.

The chain uses TRBV6-2 or TRBV6-3 and TRBJ2-1, with TRBD1 as a possible D gene (5 bases). The CDR3 is 12 residues long. Germline V gene lookup returns CDR1 MNHEY and CDR2 SVGEGT. V lost 6 bases, J lost 9 bases, and 12 bases lay in between. CDR3 bases: TGTGCCAGCAGCCCCGACAGTCGTGAGCAGTTCTTC. It translates to CASSPDSREQFF.

This clonotype has only a few counts. The chain recombines TRBV10-3 with TRBJ2-5; TRBD1 aligns across 11 bases. The CDR3 runs 17 residues. Germline V gene sequence: CDR1 ENHRY, CDR2 SYGVKD. Trimming took 6 bases from V and 3 from J; bases not matched to a gene: 12. The CDR3 coding sequence is TGTGCCATCAGCAAACCATTCCGGGACAGGGGGAAAGAGACCCAGTACTTC. Protein: CAISKPFRDRGKETQYF.

This clonotype appeared a few times. This could be a read error, since a much larger clone is one nucleotide away. The chain uses TRBV20-1 and TRBJ2-2; 7 bases align to TRBD2. CDR1 DFQATT and CDR2 SNEGSKA come from the germline V gene (reference sequence). The CDR3 is 13 amino acids. V lost 3 bases and J lost 3; bases outside the gene matches: 1. The CDR3 reads CSASRGDTGELFF. CDR3 nucleotide sequence: TGCAGTGCTAGCCGGGGGGACACCGGGGAGCTGTTTTTT.

The chain employs TRBV27 and TRBJ1-2; 7 nucleotides agree with TRBD1. V was pared by 5 bases and J by 8 bases, with 8 bases of the junction left unmatched. The CDR3 is 13 residues long. CDR1 and CDR2 from the germline V gene are MNHEY and SMNVEV (reference sequence). This CDR3 reads CASSPQGPSGYTF. CDR3 DNA sequence: TGTGCCAGCAGTCCACAGGGGCCCAGCGGCTACACCTTC.

The chain has TRBV5-6 and TRBJ2-1, with a possible D match to TRBD2 (5 bases). Per the germline V gene, CDR1 is SGHDT and CDR2 is YYEEEE. The CDR3 consists of 17 residues. Trimming removed 0 bases from V and 1 base from J, with 14 bases in between. The DNA for the CDR3 is TGTGCCAGCAGCTTGGAGTCTGGCGGGTCTTCCTACAATGAGCAGTTCTTC. Amino acids: CASSLESGGSSYNEQFF.

This sequence joins TRBV27 and TRBJ1-6, with a tentative D call TRBD1 (6 bases). This CDR3 has 14 amino acids. Germline V gene lookup returns CDR1 MNHEY and CDR2 SMNVEV (reference sequence). V dropped 1 base and J dropped 10 bases, with 11 bases sitting between them. The CDR3 bases are TGTGCCAGCAGTTTATTCGGGGGGCAATCACCCCTCCACTTT. It encodes CASSLFGGQSPLHF.

The chain joins TRBV7-9 to TRBJ1-4, with 7 bases fitting TRBD1. V shed 5 bases, J shed 4 bases, and the junction held 10 bases outside the gene matches. The germline V gene has CDR1 SEHNR and CDR2 FQNEAQ (reference sequence). The CDR3 is 16 amino acids. The CDR3 region has the DNA TGTGCCAGCAGCCACAGAGGGGACAGCTATAATGAAAAACTGTTTTTT. As protein: CASSHRGDSYNEKLFF.

A few counts support this clonotype. This CDR3 reads CSARPLLEDAANTGELFF. The CDR3 region has the DNA TGCAGTGCTAGACCGCTCCTTGAGGACGCGGCGAACACCGGGGAGCTGTTTTTT. The rearrangement links TRBV20-1 to TRBJ2-2, with D unresolved. Germline lookup yields CDR1 DFQATT and CDR2 SNEGSKA (reference sequence). This CDR3 spans 18 amino acids. Between the trimmed V and J ends, which lost 2 bases and 0 bases, there was a span of 19 bases.

This clonotype was seen more than once but under ten times. The V and J genes are TRBV18 and TRBJ2-7; 7 bases match TRBD1. The CDR3 is made up of 13 amino acids. J gave up 4 bases and V 3 bases, and 3 bases lay outside the gene matches. CDR1 KGHSH and CDR2 LQKENI come from the germline V gene. The CDR3, as DNA: TGTGCCAGCTCACCGACAGGGTGGTACGAGCAGTACTTC. Protein product: CASSPTGWYEQYF.

This clonotype was counted a few times. The chain's CDR3 is CASSPEGGYPDYEQYF. The CDR3 DNA sequence: TGTGCCAGCAGCCCCGAAGGGGGGTACCCAGACTACGAGCAGTACTTC. The rearrangement joins TRBV7-8 to TRBJ2-7; D may correspond to TRBD1 or TRBD2 (6 bases each). CDR3 length: 16 amino acids. Between the trimmed V and J ends, which lost 5 bases and 3 bases, there was a span of 20 bases. From germline, CDR1 is SGHVS and CDR2 FQNEAQ.

The chain links TRBV18 to TRBJ2-1; D uncertain. Germline V gives CDR1 KGHSH, CDR2 LQKENI. V was shortened by 6 bases and J by 6 bases, with 21 bases between the two germline ends. The CDR3 is 16 residues long. Here the CDR3 reads CASSTSQPTDFNEQFF. The CDR3 DNA follows: TGTGCCAGCTCTACCTCACAGCCGACCGATTTCAATGAGCAGTTCTTC.

The chain carries TRBV20-1 and TRBJ2-7, with 7 bases aligning to TRBD2. Germline CDR1 and CDR2: DFQATT and SNEGSKA (reference sequence). Germline trimming cut 0 bases from V and 1 base from J; bases unmatched to any gene: 12. The CDR3 is 17 residues long. The CDR3 is CSARDMPSGGRSYEQYF. CDR3 bases: TGCAGTGCTAGAGATATGCCTAGTGGCGGGAGATCCTACGAGCAGTACTTC.

V usage is TRBV12-3 or TRBV12-4 and J usage is TRBJ1-2; 8 nucleotides agree with TRBD1. The CDR3 has 17 amino acids. V was pared by 5 bases and J by 0 bases, with 11 bases of the junction left unmatched. The CDR3 here is CASSPWDRPPTNYGYTF. The CDR3 coding sequence is TGTGCCAGCAGTCCTTGGGACAGGCCCCCCACTAACTATGGCTACACCTTC.

The chain has TRBV6-2 or TRBV6-3 and TRBJ2-1; 12 bases agree with TRBD2. From germline, CDR1 is MNHEY and CDR2 SVGEGT. This CDR3 region has 18 residues. V was clipped by 2 bases and J by 10 bases; unmatched bases: 15. In DNA form, the CDR3 reads TGTGCCAGCAGTTACCCCGGACTAGCGGGGAGACCCCTGGAGGAGCAGTTCTTC. Amino acids: CASSYPGLAGRPLEEQFF.

This clonotype was observed once. The CDR3 DNA sequence: TGTGCCAGCAGCCCTCGGGACAGGGACAATGAGCAGTTCTTC. Translation: CASSPRDRDNEQFF. The chain links TRBV7-9 to TRBJ2-1; 9 bases match TRBD1. The trim removed 5 bases at V and 5 bases at J, leaving 4 bases unmatched. The CDR3 runs 14 residues. Germline CDR1 SEHNR, CDR2 FQNEAQ (reference sequence).

The chain has TRBV9 and TRBJ1-6, with D unresolved. This CDR3 has 16 amino acids. CDR1 and CDR2 from the germline V gene are SGDLS and YYNGEE. V was pared by 0 bases and J by 7 bases, with 14 bases between. CDR3 residues: CASSVGGGGGNSPLHF. The DNA for the CDR3 is TGTGCCAGCAGCGTAGGTGGAGGCGGTGGGAATTCACCCCTCCACTTT.

This clonotype was seen only a few times. This chain connects TRBV6-5 to TRBJ2-3; D unclear. The germline gives CDR1 MNHEY, CDR2 SVGAGI. The length of the CDR3 is 14 residues. Trimming took 2 bases from V and 1 from J, leaving 7 bases between them. CDR3 in DNA: TGTGCCAGCAGTTACAGCCAGCGCACAGATACGCAGTATTTT. It translates to CASSYSQRTDTQYF.

This clonotype was observed at least ten times. V and J are TRBV12-3 or TRBV12-4 and TRBJ2-1; maybe TRBD2 (6 bases). The CDR3 runs 15 residues. V lost 5 bases and J lost 7, with 18 bases in between. CDR3 sequence (DNA): TGTGCCAGCAGTCCCGGGACTGGCGCAGGGAATGAGCAGTTCTTC. Translation gives CASSPGTGAGNEQFF.

The gene calls are TRBV20-1 and TRBJ2-5; D is uncertain. The CDR3 is 14 residues long. Germline V gives CDR1 DFQATT, CDR2 SNEGSKA (reference sequence). Deletions cut 1 base from V and 5 bases from J, with 14 bases between. CDR3 sequence (DNA): TGCAGTGCTAGAGCTGGAAGCCCCAGGGAGACCCAGTACTTC. Translation: CSARAGSPRETQYF.

The V gene is TRBV7-9, the J gene TRBJ2-2; D tentatively reads TRBD1 or TRBD2 (5 bases each). This CDR3 is built from 12 residues. V lost 4 bases to trimming and J lost 6 bases, with 6 bases between them. Germline V CDR1 and CDR2: SEHNR, FQNEAQ (reference sequence). The CDR3 DNA follows: TGTGCCAGCAGCTGGGGACCCGGGGAGCTGTTTTTT. Its translation: CASSWGPGELFF. The full variable domain, with the rest looked up from reference TRBV7-9 and TRBJ2-2, is DTGVSQNPRHKITKRGQNVTFRCDPISEHNRLYWYRQTLGQGPEFLTYFQNEAQLEKSRLLSDRFSAERPKGSFSTLEIQRTEQGDSAMYLCASSWGPGELFFGEGSRLTVL.

This rearrangement joins TRBV2 to TRBJ2-1, with D perhaps TRBD1 or TRBD2 (5 bases each). Per the germline V gene, CDR1 is SNHLY and CDR2 is FYNNEI. The CDR3 has 17 amino acids. Trimming removed 0 bases at V and 1 base at J, with 13 bases between. The CDR3: CASSEAFGGPSYNEQFF. CDR3 coding DNA: TGTGCCAGCAGTGAAGCTTTTGGGGGACCTTCCTACAATGAGCAGTTCTTC.

The chain employs TRBV6-1 and TRBJ1-5, with D possibly being TRBD1 (5 bases). Germline CDR1 is MNHNS and CDR2 is SASEGT. V was pared by 3 bases and J by 7 bases, with 19 bases between. The length of the CDR3 is 16 residues. This CDR3 reads CASSDPWGSGIQPQHF. CDR3 sequence (DNA): TGTGCCAGCAGTGACCCATGGGGCTCTGGAATCCAGCCCCAGCATTTT.

V and J are TRBV11-3 and TRBJ2-1; D gene unclear. Germline V gives CDR1 SGHNT, CDR2 YENEEA. Trimming removed 1 base at V and 3 bases at J, with 10 bases between. This CDR3 contains 15 residues. The CDR3 region has the DNA TGTGCCAGCAGCTTAGGGCCTAGTAACTACAATGAGCAGTTCTTC. This codes for CASSLGPSNYNEQFF.

The CDR3 DNA sequence: TGCAGTGCCCCCCAGGGGACTAGTTACACCTTC. Protein sequence: CSAPQGTSYTF. The chain recombines TRBV20-1 with TRBJ1-2, with D possibly being TRBD1 (6 bases). Germline V lookup: CDR1 DFQATT, CDR2 SNEGSKA (reference sequence). The V and J ends lost 6 bases and 11 bases respectively, with 16 bases between them. This CDR3 has 11 amino acids.

The V and J genes are TRBV3-1 and TRBJ2-5, with a possible D match to TRBD1 (6 bases). V lost 5 bases, J lost 6 bases, and 13 bases lay in between. Germline CDR1 is LGHDT and CDR2 is YNNKEL (reference sequence). The CDR3 totals 13 residues. This CDR3 is CASSVDRWKTQYF. As DNA, the CDR3 is TGTGCCAGCAGCGTTGACAGGTGGAAGACCCAGTACTTC.